These 13 T cell receptor beta chains were sequenced from one sample in a study of response to subunit inactivated influenza vaccine. TCRdb reprocessed the RT-PCR reads with MiXCR, giving one entry per CDR3 protein. The sample has approximately 520,000 distinct CDR3 sequences, approximately 24% seen once. The sequencing here drew on CD4+ T cells sorted from PBMCs, taken roughly 5 days after vaccination. The receptor source for this set is a man in his fifties who received an inactivated influenza vaccine.

This clonotype was observed a handful of times. This chain connects TRBV28 to TRBJ2-3; no clear D gene. The germline V gene has CDR1 MDHEN and CDR2 SYDVKM. The CDR3 loop spans 13 amino acids. Trimming removed 6 bases from V and 8 bases from J, with 15 bases in between. The CDR3 bases are TGTGCCAGCAGCCTTCAATCAGTCACTACGCAGTATTTT. Residues: CASSLQSVTTQYF.

This chain connects TRBV20-1 to TRBJ2-7; 8 nucleotides agree with TRBD1. The CDR3 consists of 12 residues. Germline values: CDR1 DFQATT, CDR2 SNEGSKA (reference sequence). V lost 6 bases and J lost 3; bases outside the gene matches: 4. The CDR3 sequence is CSATDRGYEQYF. Here the CDR3 DNA reads TGCAGTGCCACCGACAGGGGCTACGAGCAGTACTTC.

J is TRBJ1-5 and V is TRBV6-5; 8 bases are a match to TRBD1. The germline V gene has CDR1 MNHEY and CDR2 SVGAGI. V was clipped by 0 bases and J by 3 bases; unmatched bases: 7. This CDR3 has 17 residues. CDR3 bases: TGTGCCAGCAGTTACTCGAAGACAGGGGTGACCAATCAGCCCCAGCATTTT. Its translation: CASSYSKTGVTNQPQHF.

This clonotype was picked up a small number of times. The chain is built from TRBV9 and TRBJ2-2, with 9 bases aligning to TRBD1. The germline CDR1 and CDR2 sequences are SGDLS and YYNGEE. The ends lost 3 bases at V and 3 bases at J; junction bases unmatched: 0. The CDR3 contains 14 residues. The CDR3 DNA reads as TGTGCCAGCAGCGGGACAGGGGACACCGGGGAGCTGTTTTTT. This codes for CASSGTGDTGELFF.

This clonotype was seen only a few times. The chain has TRBV2 and TRBJ1-1; TRBD1 aligns across 10 bases. CDR1 and CDR2 from the germline V gene are SNHLY and FYNNEI. J was trimmed by 4 bases and V by 8 bases; bases with no gene match: 4. The length of the CDR3 is 13 residues. CDR3 loop: CASDRDRGTEAFF. The CDR3 DNA sequence: TGTGCCAGCGACCGGGACAGGGGCACTGAAGCTTTCTTT. The entire variable domain, with the rest obtained from reference TRBV2 and TRBJ1-1, is as follows: EPEVTQTPSHQVTQMGQEVILRCVPISNHLYFYWYRQILGQKVEFLVSFYNNEISEKSEIFDDQFSVERPDGSNFTLKIRSTKLEDSAMYFCASDRDRGTEAFFGQGTRLTVV.

J is TRBJ2-5 and V is TRBV6-5; no firm D call. In germline, CDR1 is MNHEY, CDR2 SVGAGI. The CDR3 contains 13 residues. V shed 0 bases and J shed 2 bases, with 4 bases lying between them. The DNA for the CDR3 is TGTGCCAGCAGTTACTCGATTCAAGAGACCCAGTACTTC. It translates to CASSYSIQETQYF.

The chain joins TRBV7-2 to TRBJ2-7; D tentatively reads TRBD1 or TRBD2 (5 bases each). V dropped 3 bases and J dropped 1 base, with 13 bases sitting between them. Germline V lookup: CDR1 SGHTA, CDR2 FQGNSA. The CDR3 spans 15 residues. The CDR3 spells CASSFGEGNSYEQYF. The CDR3 bases are TGTGCCAGCAGCTTCGGAGAGGGGAATTCCTACGAGCAGTACTTC.

The chain employs TRBV15 and TRBJ2-7; the match to TRBD1 covers 11 bases. CDR1 is LNHNV and CDR2 is YYDKDF in the germline V gene (reference sequence). J lost 8 bases, V lost 1 base, and 10 bases had no gene match. The CDR3 has 16 amino acids. CDR3 DNA sequence: TGTGCCACCAGCAGAGGCCAGGACAGGGGGCTGAATCAGCAGTACTTC. Amino acids: CATSRGQDRGLNQQYF.

This clonotype was seen many times. The chain links TRBV12-3 or TRBV12-4 to TRBJ1-1; no reliable D call. This CDR3 is built from 13 residues. Trimming cost V 5 bases and J 1 base, with 8 bases left between them. The CDR3 DNA sequence: TGTGCCAGCAGTCAACAACAGAACACTGAAGCTTTCTTT. Its protein product is CASSQQQNTEAFF.

V gene TRBV5-1 combines with J gene TRBJ1-6, with TRBD1 as a possible D gene (6 bases). CDR3 length equals 14 residues. From germline, CDR1 is SGHRS and CDR2 YFSETQ. With 4 bases removed from V and 6 bases from J, the gap between germline ends came to 11 bases. In DNA form, the CDR3 reads TGCGCCAGCAGCCCGGGACACAGTAATTCACCCCTCCACTTT. Protein: CASSPGHSNSPLHF.

The rearrangement links TRBV18 to TRBJ2-1; D not certain. V dropped 0 bases and J dropped 5 bases, with 8 bases sitting between them. CDR1 and CDR2 (germline): KGHSH, LQKENI. The CDR3 is 14 residues long. The CDR3 spells CASSPPPGDNEQFF. Here the CDR3 DNA reads TGTGCCAGCTCACCACCTCCCGGCGACAATGAGCAGTTCTTC.

The chain combines TRBV4-3 with TRBJ1-6; no clear D gene. The CDR3 has 16 residues. V was pared by 4 bases and J by 0 bases, with 10 bases between. Germline V gene sequence: CDR1 LGHNA, CDR2 YSLEER. CDR3 protein: CASSRRISSYNSPLHF. CDR3 in DNA: TGCGCCAGCAGCCGTCGAATAAGCTCCTATAATTCACCCCTCCACTTT.

Only a few counts were recorded for this clonotype. The chain couples TRBV20-1 to TRBJ1-2; 8 bases are shared with TRBD1. CDR1 is DFQATT and CDR2 is SNEGSKA in the germline V gene (reference sequence). Losses at the gene ends were 3 bases for V and 4 bases for J; bases not matched to a gene: 7. The CDR3 has 14 amino acids. The CDR3 region is CSASGGQGGYGYTF. The CDR3 DNA follows: TGCAGTGCTAGCGGTGGACAGGGCGGCTATGGCTACACCTTC.